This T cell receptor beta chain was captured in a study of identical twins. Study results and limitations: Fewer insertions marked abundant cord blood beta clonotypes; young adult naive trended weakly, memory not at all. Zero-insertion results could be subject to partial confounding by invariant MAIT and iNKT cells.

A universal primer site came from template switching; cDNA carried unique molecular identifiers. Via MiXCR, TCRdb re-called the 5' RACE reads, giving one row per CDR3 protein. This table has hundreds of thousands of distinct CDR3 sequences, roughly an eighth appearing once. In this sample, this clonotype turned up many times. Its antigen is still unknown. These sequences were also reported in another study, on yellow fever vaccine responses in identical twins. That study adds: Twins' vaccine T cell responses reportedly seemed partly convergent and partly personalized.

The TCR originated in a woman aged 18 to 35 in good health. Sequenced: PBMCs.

CDR3 DNA: TGTGCCAGCAGCTCCTCATCTAACTCGGCATTACAAGGCACTGAAGCTTTCTTT. Its protein product is CASSSSSNSALQGTEAFF. This sequence joins TRBV11-1 and TRBJ1-1; no firm D call. Germline V gene lookup returns CDR1 SGHAT and CDR2 FQDESV (reference sequence). The CDR3 loop spans 18 amino acids. V dropped 4 bases and J dropped 4 bases, with 25 bases sitting between them.